The T cell receptor (beta chain) described here comes from a study of T-cell reconstitution after alpha-beta-depleted transplantation in children. TCRbeta library construction was performed incorporating unique molecular identifiers. TCRdb processed the PCR reads anew with MiXCR; each CDR3 protein has one entry. This repertoire shows some 350,000 distinct CDR3 sequences, 15% to 20% found once; its top ten account for roughly 40%. This clonotype was seen only a few times. Its antigen is not identified. Notes on the study in general: There were some patients whose high TCRbeta diversity at day 60 came from surviving recipient T cells and thymic progenitors. Expanded graft clones, several hundred of them, were reportedly the source of alpha-beta T cells about two months after transplant. Once a year had passed after transplant, T-cell counts and diversity came mostly from newly produced T cells.

Germline CDR1 and CDR2: DFQATT and SNEGSKA (reference sequence). The CDR3 sequence is 11 residues long. V was clipped by 0 bases and J by 8 bases, with 7 bases between them. The chain carries TRBV20-1 and TRBJ1-1, with no clear D. This clonotype originated in a male patient aged 2 to 10 who had a stem cell transplant for acute lymphoblastic leukemia, so the T cells may come from the graft donor. The specimen comprised PBMCs, mostly from graft donor cells, sampled 360 days after TCRalphabeta/CD19-depleted stem cell transplant. CDR3 in DNA: TGCAGTGCTAGAGATGGCCCCGAAGCTTTCTTT. It encodes CSARDGPEAFF.